Listed here is a single T cell receptor beta chain. The data were obtained in a study of preoperative IRX-2 immunotherapy in early breast cancer. Trimming removed 1 base at V and 7 bases at J, with 11 bases between. Germline-derived CDR1 and CDR2 are LNHDA and SQIVND (reference sequence). There are 13 residues in the CDR3. Treatment reported: preoperative locoregional IRX-2 cytokine immunotherapy. Samples came from a phase Ib trial of preoperative locoregional IRX-2 cytokine immunotherapy. TCRdb's copy holds only in-frame clones and misses some; the assay was immunoSEQ multiplex PCR. This sample has around 2,700 clones, with 76% found just once.

The source was tumor tissue, collected after IRX-2 immunotherapy. The V call is TRBV19, the J call TRBJ2-7; D not certain. The clonotype comes from a human donor with breast cancer. CDR3 DNA: TGTGCCAGTAGTATAGGACCGGGCTTGGAGCAGTACTTC. Its translation is CASSIGPGLEQYF.